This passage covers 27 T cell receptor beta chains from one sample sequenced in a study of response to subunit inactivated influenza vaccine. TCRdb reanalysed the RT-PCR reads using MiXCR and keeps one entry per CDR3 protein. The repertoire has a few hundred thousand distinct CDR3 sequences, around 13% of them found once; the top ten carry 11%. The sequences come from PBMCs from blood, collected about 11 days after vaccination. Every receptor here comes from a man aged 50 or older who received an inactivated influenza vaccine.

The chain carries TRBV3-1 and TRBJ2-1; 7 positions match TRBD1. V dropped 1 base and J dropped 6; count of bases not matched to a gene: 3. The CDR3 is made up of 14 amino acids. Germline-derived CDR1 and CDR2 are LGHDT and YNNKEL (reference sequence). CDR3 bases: TGTGCCAGCAGCCAAGGACAGGGCAGCAATGAGCAGTTCTTC. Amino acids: CASSQGQGSNEQFF.

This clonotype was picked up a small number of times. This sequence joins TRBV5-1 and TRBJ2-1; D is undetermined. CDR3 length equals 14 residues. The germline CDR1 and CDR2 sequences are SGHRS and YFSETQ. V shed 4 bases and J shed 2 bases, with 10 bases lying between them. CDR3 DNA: TGCGCCAGCAGCACCCGCTCCGCCTACAATGAGCAGTTCTTC. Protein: CASSTRSAYNEQFF.

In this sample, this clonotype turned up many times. The CDR3, as DNA: TGTGCCAGCAGTTTCAGGCTAGCGGGGAGCTACGAGCAGTACTTC. Its translation: CASSFRLAGSYEQYF. The chain carries TRBV12-3 or TRBV12-4 and TRBJ2-7; 9 nucleotides line up with TRBD2. J lost 3 bases, V lost 3 bases, and 6 bases had no gene match. The length of the CDR3 is 15 residues.

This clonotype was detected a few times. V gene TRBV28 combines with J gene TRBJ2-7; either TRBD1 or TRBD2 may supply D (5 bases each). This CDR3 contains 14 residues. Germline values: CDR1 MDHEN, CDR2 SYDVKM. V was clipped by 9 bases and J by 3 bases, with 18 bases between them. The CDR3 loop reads CASRFGTSGYEQYF. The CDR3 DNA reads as TGTGCCAGTAGATTCGGGACCTCGGGCTACGAGCAGTACTTC.

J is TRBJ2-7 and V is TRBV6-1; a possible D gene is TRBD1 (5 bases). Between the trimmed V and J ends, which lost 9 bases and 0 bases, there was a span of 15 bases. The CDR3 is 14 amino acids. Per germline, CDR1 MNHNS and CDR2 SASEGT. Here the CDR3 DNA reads TGTGCCAGTTCTAAGTCCCAGGGCTCCTACGAGCAGTACTTC. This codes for CASSKSQGSYEQYF.

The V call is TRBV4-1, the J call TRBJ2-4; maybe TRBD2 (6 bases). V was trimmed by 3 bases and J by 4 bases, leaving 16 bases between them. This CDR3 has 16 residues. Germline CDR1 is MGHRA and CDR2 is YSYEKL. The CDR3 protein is CASSHERGGGKNIQYF. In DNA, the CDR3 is TGCGCCAGCAGCCATGAGAGGGGAGGTGGAAAAAACATTCAGTACTTC.

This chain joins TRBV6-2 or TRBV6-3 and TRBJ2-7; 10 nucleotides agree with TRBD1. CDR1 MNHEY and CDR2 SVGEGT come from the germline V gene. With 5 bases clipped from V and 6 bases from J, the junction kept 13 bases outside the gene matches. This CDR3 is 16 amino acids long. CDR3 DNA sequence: TGTGCCAGCAGTGATGTACCCTTACGGGACAGGGGCGAGCAGTACTTC. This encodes CASSDVPLRDRGEQYF.

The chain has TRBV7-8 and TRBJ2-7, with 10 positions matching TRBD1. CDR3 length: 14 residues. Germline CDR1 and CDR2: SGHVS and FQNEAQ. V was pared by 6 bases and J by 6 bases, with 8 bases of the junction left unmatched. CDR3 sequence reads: CASRTGTGAVEQYF. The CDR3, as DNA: TGTGCCAGCAGAACCGGGACAGGGGCGGTCGAGCAGTACTTC.

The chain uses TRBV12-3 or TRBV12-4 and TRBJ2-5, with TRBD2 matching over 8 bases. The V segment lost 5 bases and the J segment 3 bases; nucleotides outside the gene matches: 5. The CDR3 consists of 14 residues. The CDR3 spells CASSIGTSKETQYF. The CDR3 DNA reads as TGTGCCAGCAGTATTGGGACTAGTAAAGAGACCCAGTACTTC.

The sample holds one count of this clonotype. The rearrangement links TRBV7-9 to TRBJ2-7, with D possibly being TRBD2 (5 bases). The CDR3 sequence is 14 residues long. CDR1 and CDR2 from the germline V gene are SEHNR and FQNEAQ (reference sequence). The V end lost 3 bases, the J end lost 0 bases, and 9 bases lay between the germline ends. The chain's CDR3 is CASSFGDYSYEQYF. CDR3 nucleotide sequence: TGTGCCAGCAGCTTCGGGGATTACTCCTACGAGCAGTACTTC.

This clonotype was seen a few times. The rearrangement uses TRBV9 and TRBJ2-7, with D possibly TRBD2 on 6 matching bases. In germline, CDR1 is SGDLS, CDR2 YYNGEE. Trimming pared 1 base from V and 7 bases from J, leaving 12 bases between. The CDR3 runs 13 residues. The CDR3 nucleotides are TGTGCCAGCAGCGTAAACGACGGAGGGGAGCAGTACTTC. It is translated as CASSVNDGGEQYF.

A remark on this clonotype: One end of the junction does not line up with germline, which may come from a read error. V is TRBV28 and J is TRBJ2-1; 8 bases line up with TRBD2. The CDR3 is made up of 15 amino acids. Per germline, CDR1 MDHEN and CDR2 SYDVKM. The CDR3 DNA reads TGTGCCAGCAGCCACGGGGGGGGCGGGAGGTCCCTGGGGGTCTTC. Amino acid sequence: CASSHGGGGRSLGVF.

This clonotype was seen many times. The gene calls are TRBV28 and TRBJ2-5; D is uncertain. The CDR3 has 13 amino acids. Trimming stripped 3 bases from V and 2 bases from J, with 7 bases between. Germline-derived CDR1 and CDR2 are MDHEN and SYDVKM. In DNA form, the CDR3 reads TGTGCCAGCAGTTTTTTTCAGCAAGAGACCCAGTACTTC. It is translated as CASSFFQQETQYF.

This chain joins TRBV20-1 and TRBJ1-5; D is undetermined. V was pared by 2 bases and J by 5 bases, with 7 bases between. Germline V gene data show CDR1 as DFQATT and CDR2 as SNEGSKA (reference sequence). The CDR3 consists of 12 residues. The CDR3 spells CSARTADQPQHF. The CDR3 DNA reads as TGCAGTGCTAGAACAGCAGATCAGCCCCAGCATTTT.

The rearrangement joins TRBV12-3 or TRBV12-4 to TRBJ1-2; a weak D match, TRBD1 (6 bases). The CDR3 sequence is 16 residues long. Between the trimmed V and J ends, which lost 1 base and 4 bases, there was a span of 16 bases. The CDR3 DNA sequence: TGTGCCAGCAGTTTAGGGGGGACACTCAGGCCCTATGGCTACACCTTC. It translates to CASSLGGTLRPYGYTF.

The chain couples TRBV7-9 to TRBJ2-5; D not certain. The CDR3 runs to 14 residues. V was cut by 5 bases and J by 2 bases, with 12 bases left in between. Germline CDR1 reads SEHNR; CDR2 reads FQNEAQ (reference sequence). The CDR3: CASSRRIGQETQYF. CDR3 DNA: TGTGCCAGCAGCCGTCGGATTGGACAAGAGACCCAGTACTTC.

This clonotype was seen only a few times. CDR3 amino acids: CASSLILTSVGNEQFF. Here the CDR3 DNA reads TGTGCCAGCAGCCTGATCCTAACATCAGTAGGCAATGAGCAGTTCTTC. The chain uses TRBV27 and TRBJ2-1, with D unresolved. V lost 6 bases to trimming and J lost 6 bases, with 21 bases between them. The length of the CDR3 is 16 residues. Germline V gene lookup returns CDR1 MNHEY and CDR2 SMNVEV (reference sequence).

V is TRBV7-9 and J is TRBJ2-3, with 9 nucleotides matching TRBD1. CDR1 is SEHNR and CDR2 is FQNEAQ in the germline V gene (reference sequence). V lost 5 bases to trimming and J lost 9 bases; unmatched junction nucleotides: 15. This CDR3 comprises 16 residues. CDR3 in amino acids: CASSHTLQGADGTQYF. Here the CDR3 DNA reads TGTGCCAGCAGCCATACCCTACAGGGGGCTGATGGAACGCAGTATTTT.

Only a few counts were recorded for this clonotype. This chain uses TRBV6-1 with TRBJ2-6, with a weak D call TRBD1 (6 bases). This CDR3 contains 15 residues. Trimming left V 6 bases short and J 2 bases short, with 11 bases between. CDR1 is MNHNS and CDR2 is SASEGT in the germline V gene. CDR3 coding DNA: TGTGCCAGCAGCGAACAGGGAGCTGGGGCCAACGTCCTGACTTTC. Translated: CASSEQGAGANVLTF.

In nucleotides, the CDR3 is TGTGCCAGCAGCTCTAGTTTGGACCAGTACTTC. It is translated as CASSSSLDQYF. The rearrangement links TRBV7-6 to TRBJ2-5, with D uncertain. The V and J ends lost 4 bases and 10 bases respectively, with 10 bases between them. Germline V CDR1 and CDR2: SGHVS, FNYEAQ. The length of the CDR3 is 11 residues.

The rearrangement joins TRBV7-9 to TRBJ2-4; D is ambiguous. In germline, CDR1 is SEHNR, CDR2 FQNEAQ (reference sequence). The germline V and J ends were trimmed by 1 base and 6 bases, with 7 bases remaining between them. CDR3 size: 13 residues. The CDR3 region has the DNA TGTGCCAGCAGCTTAGGGTTAGCAAACATTCAGTACTTC. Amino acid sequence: CASSLGLANIQYF. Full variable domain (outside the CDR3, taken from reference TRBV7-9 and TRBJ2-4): DTGVSQNPRHKITKRGQNVTFRCDPISEHNRLYWYRQTLGQGPEFLTYFQNEAQLEKSRLLSDRFSAERPKGSFSTLEIQRTEQGDSAMYLCASSLGLANIQYFGAGTRLSVL.

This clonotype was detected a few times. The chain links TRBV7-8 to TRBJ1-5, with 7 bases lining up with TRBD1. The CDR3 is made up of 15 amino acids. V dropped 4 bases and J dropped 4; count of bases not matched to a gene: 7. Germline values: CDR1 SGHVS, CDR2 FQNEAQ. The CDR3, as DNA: TGTGCCAGCAGCTCCGCTCCGGGACAGAATCAGCCCCAGCATTTT. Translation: CASSSAPGQNQPQHF.

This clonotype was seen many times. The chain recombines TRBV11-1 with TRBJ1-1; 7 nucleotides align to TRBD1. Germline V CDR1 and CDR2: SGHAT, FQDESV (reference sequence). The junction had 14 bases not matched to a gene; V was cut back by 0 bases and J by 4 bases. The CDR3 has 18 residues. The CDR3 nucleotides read TGTGCCAGCAGCTTAGCCCTTACGTGGCAGGGGGTTGTCACTGAAGCTTTCTTT. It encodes CASSLALTWQGVVTEAFF.

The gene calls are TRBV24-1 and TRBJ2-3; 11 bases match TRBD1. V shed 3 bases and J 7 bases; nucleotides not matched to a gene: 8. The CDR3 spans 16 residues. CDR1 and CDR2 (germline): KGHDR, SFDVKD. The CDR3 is CATSDTGQGARNTQYF. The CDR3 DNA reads TGTGCCACCAGTGATACCGGACAGGGGGCGAGAAATACGCAGTATTTT.

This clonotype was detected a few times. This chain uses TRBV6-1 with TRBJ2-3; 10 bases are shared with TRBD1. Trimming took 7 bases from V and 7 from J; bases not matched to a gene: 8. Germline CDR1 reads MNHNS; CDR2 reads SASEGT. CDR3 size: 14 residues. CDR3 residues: CASTTRDRGNTQYF. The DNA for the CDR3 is TGTGCCAGCACCACCCGGGACAGGGGTAATACGCAGTATTTT.

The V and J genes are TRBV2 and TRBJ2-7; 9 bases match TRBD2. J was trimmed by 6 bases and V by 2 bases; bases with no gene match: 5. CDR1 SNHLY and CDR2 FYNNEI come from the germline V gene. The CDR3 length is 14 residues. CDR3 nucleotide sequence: TGTGCCAGCAGTGAATATAGCGGGGGACTCGAGCAGTACTTC. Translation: CASSEYSGGLEQYF.

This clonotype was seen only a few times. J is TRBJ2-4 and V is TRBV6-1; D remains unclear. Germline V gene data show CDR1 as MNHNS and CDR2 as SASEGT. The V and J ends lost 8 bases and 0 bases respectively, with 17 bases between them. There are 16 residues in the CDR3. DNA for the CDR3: TGTGCCAGCCGCAGAACTGAGATTCTAGCCAAAAACATTCAGTACTTC. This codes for CASRRTEILAKNIQYF.